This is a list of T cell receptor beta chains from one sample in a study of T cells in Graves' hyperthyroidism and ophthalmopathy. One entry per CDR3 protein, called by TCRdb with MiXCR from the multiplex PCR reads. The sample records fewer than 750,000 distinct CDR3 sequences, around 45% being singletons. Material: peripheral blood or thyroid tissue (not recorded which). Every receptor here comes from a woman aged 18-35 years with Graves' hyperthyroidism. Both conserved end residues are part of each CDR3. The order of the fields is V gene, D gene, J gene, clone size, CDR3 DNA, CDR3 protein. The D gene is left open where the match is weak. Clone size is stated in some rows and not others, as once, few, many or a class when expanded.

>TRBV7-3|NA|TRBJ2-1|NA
TGTGCCAGCAGCTACCGTAGTGGGTTGGCGAGAAATGAGCAGTTCTTC
CASSYRSGLARNEQFF
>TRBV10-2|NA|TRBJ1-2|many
TGCGCCAGCAGTGAGACAGGGCGGACTAACTATGGCTACACCTTC
CASSETGRTNYGYTF
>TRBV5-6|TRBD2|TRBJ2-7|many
TGTGCCAGCAGGCGTGGGAAAAGACTAGCGGGAGGAGCAGCCTACGAGCAGTACTTC
CASRRGKRLAGGAAYEQYF
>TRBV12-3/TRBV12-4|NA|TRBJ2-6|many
TGTGCCAGCAGTAAAGGCAGGGAGTCTGGGGCCAACGTCCTGACTTTC
CASSKGRESGANVLTF
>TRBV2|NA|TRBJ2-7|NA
TGTGCCAGCAGCGCTATCCCAGGGACTCTAAGGGCGTACTTC
CASSAIPGTLRAYF
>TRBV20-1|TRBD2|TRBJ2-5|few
TGCAGTGCTAGAGGGACTAGCGGGAGGTACCAAGAGACCCAGTACTTC
CSARGTSGRYQETQYF
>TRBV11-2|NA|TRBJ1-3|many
TGTGCCAGCAGCTTAGTGTCAGGGTCTGGAAACACCATATATTTT
CASSLVSGSGNTIYF
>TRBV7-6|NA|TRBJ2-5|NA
TGTGCCAGCAGTCTCGGAGAGGGTTTTGAGACCCAGTACTTC
CASSLGEGFETQYF
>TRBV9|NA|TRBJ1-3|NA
TGTGCCAGCAGCGCGGGGGCTGGAAACACCATATATTTT
CASSAGAGNTIYF
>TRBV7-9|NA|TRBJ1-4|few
TGTGCCAGCAGCCCAAAGTGGGGTCGGAGCTCCTACAATGAAAAACTGTTTTTT
CASSPKWGRSSYNEKLFF
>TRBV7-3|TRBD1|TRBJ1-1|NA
TGTGCCAGCAGCTTAAAGGGACAGGGAACCACTGAAGCTTTCTTT
CASSLKGQGTTEAFF
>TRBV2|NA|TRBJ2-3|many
TGTGCCAGCAGTGAAGCTAGCAGGAGGACAGATACGCAGTATTTT
CASSEASRRTDTQYF
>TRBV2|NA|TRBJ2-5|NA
TGTGCCAGCAGTGAAGCGCTTCGGCCCCCGAGGGAAGAGACCCAGTACTTC
CASSEALRPPREETQYF
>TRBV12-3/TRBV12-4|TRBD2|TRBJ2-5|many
TGTGCCAGCAGCCCGGGACTAGCGGAGACCCAGTACTTC
CASSPGLAETQYF